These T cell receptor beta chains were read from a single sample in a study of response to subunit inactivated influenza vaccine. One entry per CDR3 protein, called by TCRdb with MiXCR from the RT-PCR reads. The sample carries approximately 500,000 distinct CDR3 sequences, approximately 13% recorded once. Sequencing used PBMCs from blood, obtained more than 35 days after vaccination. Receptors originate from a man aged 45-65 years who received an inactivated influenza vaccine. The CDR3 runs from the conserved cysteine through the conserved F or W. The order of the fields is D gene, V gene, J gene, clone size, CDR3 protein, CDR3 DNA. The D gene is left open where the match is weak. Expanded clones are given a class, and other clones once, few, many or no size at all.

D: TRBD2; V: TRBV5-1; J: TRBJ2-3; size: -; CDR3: CASSLDVAGGNTQYF; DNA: TGCGCCAGCAGCTTGGATGTAGCGGGAGGAAATACGCAGTATTTT
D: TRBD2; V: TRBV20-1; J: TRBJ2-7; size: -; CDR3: CSARDPLAGAPYEQYF; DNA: TGCAGTGCTAGAGATCCGTTAGCGGGGGCACCCTACGAGCAGTACTTC
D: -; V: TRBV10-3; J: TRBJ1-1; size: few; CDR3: CAISESEFSSNTEAFF; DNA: TGTGCCATCAGTGAGTCCGAGTTTAGCTCGAACACTGAAGCTTTCTTT
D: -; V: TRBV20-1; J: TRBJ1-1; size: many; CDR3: CSAVETNPEAFF; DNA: TGCAGTGCAGTGGAAACGAACCCTGAAGCTTTCTTT
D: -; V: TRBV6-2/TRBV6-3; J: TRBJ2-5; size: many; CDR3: CASSYPGPAQTQYF; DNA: TGTGCCAGCAGTTACCCCGGGCCGGCACAGACCCAGTACTTC
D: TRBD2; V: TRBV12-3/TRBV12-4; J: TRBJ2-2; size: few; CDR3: CASFWGLANTGELFF; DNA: TGTGCCAGCTTCTGGGGACTAGCGAACACCGGGGAGCTGTTTTTT
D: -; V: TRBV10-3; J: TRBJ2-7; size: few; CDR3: CAISPGRREQYF; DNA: TGTGCCATCAGCCCGGGACGCCGCGAGCAGTACTTC
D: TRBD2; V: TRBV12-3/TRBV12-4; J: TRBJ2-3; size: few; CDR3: CASSLLAGGKGDTQYF; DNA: TGTGCCAGCAGTTTGTTAGCGGGGGGGAAGGGAGATACGCAGTATTTT
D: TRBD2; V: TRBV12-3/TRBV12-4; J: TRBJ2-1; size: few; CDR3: CASSLSGRAGNEQFF; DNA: TGTGCCAGCAGTTTATCCGGGAGGGCGGGCAATGAGCAGTTCTTC
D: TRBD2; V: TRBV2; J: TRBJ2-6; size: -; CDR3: CASRLAGSSGANVLTF; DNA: TGTGCCAGCAGACTAGCGGGAAGCTCTGGGGCCAACGTCCTGACTTTC
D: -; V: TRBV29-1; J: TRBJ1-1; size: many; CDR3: CSVEGSQILQAFF; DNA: TGCAGCGTTGAAGGGAGCCAAATTCTTCAAGCTTTCTTT
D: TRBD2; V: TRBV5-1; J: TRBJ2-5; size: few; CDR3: CASSPLLSGGSQETQYF; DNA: TGCGCCAGCAGCCCACTCCTCAGCGGGGGCTCCCAAGAGACCCAGTACTTC
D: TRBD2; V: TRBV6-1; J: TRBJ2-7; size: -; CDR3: CASSKPGGSYEQYF; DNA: TGTGCCAGCAGTAAACCGGGGGGCTCCTACGAGCAGTACTTC
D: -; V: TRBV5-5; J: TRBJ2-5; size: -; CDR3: CASSLGGGRIQETQYF; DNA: TGTGCCAGCAGCTTGGGTGGGGGGAGGATCCAAGAGACCCAGTACTTC
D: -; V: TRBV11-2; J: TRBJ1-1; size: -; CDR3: CASSLFLRANTEAFF; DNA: TGTGCCAGCAGCTTATTCCTCAGGGCGAACACTGAAGCTTTCTTT
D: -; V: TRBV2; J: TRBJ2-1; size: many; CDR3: CASREDTTRRIEQFF; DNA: TGTGCCAGCAGAGAGGACACAACCCGGCGGATTGAGCAGTTCTTC
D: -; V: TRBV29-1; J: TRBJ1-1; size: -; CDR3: CSVETGPNTEAFF; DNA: TGCAGCGTTGAAACAGGGCCGAACACTGAAGCTTTCTTT
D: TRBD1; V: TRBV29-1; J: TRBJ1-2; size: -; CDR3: CSAGQEGYTF; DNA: TGCAGCGCGGGACAGGAGGGCTACACCTTC
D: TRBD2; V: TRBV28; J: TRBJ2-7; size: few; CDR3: CASSTWVIGKGASGGDGEQYF; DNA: TGTGCCAGCAGTACCTGGGTCATCGGAAAGGGGGCTAGCGGGGGAGACGGCGAGCAGTACTTC
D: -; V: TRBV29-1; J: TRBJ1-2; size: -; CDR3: CSVPLGANYGYTF; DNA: TGCAGCGTTCCCTTAGGAGCTAACTATGGCTACACCTTC
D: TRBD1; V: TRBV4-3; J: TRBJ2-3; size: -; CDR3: CASSRDRVPDTQYF; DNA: TGCGCCAGCAGCCGGGACAGGGTTCCAGATACGCAGTATTTT
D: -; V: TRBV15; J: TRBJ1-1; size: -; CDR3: CATSRKGDSLNTEAFF; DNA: TGTGCCACCAGCAGAAAGGGAGACAGCTTGAACACTGAAGCTTTCTTT
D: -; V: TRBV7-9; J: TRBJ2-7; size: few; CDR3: CASSLVAGTSSYEQYF; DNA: TGTGCCAGCAGCTTAGTTGCCGGGACAAGCTCCTACGAGCAGTACTTC
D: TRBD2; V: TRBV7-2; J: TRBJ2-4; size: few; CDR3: CASSPGLAASGNYIQYF; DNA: TGTGCCAGCAGCCCCGGACTAGCGGCCTCGGGAAACTACATTCAGTACTTC
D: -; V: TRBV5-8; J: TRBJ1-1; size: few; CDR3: CASSLSGTFF; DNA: TGTGCCAGCAGCTTGTCCGGGACTTTCTTT
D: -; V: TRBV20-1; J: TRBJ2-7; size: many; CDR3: CSATRNYEQYF; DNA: TGCAGTGCTACGCGCAACTACGAGCAGTACTTC
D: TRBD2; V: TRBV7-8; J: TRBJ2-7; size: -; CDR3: CASSGTSGSRVYEQYF; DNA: TGTGCCAGCAGCGGGACTAGCGGGAGTAGGGTCTACGAGCAGTACTTC
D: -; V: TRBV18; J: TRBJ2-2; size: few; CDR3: CASSPTEGLGELFF; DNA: TGTGCCAGCTCACCGACCGAGGGACTCGGGGAGCTGTTTTTT
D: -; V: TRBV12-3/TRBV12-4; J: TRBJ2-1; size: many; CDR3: CASSPPLGAGYNEQFF; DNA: TGTGCCAGCAGCCCCCCTCTTGGAGCGGGCTACAATGAGCAGTTCTTC
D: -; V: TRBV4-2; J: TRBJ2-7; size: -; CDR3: CASSQPGQRLVYEQYF; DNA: TGTGCCAGCAGCCAACCCGGACAGCGGTTAGTCTACGAGCAGTACTTC
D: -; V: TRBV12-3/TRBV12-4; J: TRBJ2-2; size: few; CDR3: CATQFETGELFF; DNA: TGTGCCACCCAATTTGAAACCGGGGAGCTGTTTTTT
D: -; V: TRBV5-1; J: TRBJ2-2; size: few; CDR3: CAAGRGTGELFF; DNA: TGCGCCGCCGGGCGCGGCACCGGGGAGCTGTTTTTT
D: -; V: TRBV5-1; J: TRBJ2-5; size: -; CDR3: CASSWHYQETQYF; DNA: TGCGCCAGCAGCTGGCACTACCAAGAGACCCAGTACTTC
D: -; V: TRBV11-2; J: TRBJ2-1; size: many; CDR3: CASNQIGGSGDEQFF; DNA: TGTGCCAGCAACCAAATCGGGGGTTCTGGGGATGAGCAGTTCTTC
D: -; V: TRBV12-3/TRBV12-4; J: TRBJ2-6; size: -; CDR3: CARSTYRTASHGANVLTF; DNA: TGTGCCCGCAGTACCTATCGGACAGCCAGTCACGGGGCCAACGTCCTGACTTTC
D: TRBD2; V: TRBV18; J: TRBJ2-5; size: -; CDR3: CASSPPSGGVTETQYF; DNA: TGTGCCAGCTCACCACCGAGCGGGGGGGTAACGGAGACCCAGTACTTC
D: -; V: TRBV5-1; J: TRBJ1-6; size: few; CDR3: CASSLEGGQYNSPLHF; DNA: TGCGCCAGCAGCTTGGAAGGCGGACAGTATAATTCACCCCTCCACTTT
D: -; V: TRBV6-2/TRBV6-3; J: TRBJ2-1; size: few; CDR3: CASSRTTLYNEQFF; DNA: TGTGCCAGCAGTAGGACAACGCTATACAATGAGCAGTTCTTC
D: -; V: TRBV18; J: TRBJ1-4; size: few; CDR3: CASSPRTGINEKLFF; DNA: TGTGCCAGCTCACCACGAACAGGGATTAATGAAAAACTGTTTTTT
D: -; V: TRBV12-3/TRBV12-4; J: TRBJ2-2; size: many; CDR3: CASSLTTGELFF; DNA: TGTGCCAGCAGTCTTACCACCGGGGAGCTGTTTTTT
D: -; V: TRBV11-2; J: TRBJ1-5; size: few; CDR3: CASSLEALANQPQHF; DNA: TGTGCCAGCAGCTTAGAGGCCCTGGCGAATCAGCCCCAGCATTTT
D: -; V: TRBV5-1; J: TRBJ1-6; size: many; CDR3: CASSLGNSPLHF; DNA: TGCGCCAGCAGCTTGGGTAATTCACCCCTCCACTTT
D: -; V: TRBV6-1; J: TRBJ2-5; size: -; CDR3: CASRTGTFGTQYF; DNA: TGTGCCAGCAGAACCGGGACTTTCGGGACCCAGTACTTC
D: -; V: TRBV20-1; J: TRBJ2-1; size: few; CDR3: CSGLSALSRRNEQFF; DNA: TGCAGTGGCCTATCGGCGCTTAGCCGTAGGAATGAGCAGTTCTTC
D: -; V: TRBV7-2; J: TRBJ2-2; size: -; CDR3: CASSLAPARKPNTGELFF; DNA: TGTGCCAGCAGCTTAGCCCCAGCTAGAAAACCAAACACCGGGGAGCTGTTTTTT
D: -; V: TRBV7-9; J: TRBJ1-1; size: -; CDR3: CASSLADPEGAFF; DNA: TGTGCCAGCAGCCTCGCTGACCCCGAGGGAGCTTTCTTT
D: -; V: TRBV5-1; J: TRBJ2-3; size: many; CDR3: CASSLEGSSTDTQYF; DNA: TGCGCCAGCAGCTTGGAGGGCAGTAGCACAGATACGCAGTATTTT
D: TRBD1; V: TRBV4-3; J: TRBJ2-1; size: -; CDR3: CASSQVLRTGDNEQFF; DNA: TGCGCCAGCAGCCAAGTTTTACGGACAGGGGACAATGAGCAGTTCTTC
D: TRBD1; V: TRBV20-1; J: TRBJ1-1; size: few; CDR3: CSALNDRAAEAFF; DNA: TGCAGTGCCTTAAACGACAGGGCGGCTGAAGCTTTCTTT
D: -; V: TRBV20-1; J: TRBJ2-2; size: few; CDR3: CSAWTDTGELFF; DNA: TGCAGTGCTTGGACGGACACCGGGGAGCTGTTTTTT